A selection of T cell receptor beta chains follows, all from one sample in a study of T cell responses to AZD1222 COVID-19 vaccine. Libraries were prepared by immunoSEQ multiplex PCR; TCRdb keeps only in-frame clonotypes and omits some of them. Of about 150,000 clones in the sample, around nine tenths were seen once. The specimen comprised peripheral blood, sampled on day 0 of MenACWY control vaccination. The receptors were gathered from an adult in good health. CDR3s include the opening cysteine and the closing phenylalanine or tryptophan. A D gene is named only where the DNA matches it firmly. Not every row has a clone size; where given, it reads once, few, many or a size class.

clone_size: .; d_call: .; j_call: TRBJ2-3; v_call: TRBV6-1; cdr3_aa: CASSEAQGSTDTQYF; cdr3_nt: TGTGCCAGCAGTGAAGCACAGGGAAGCACAGATACGCAGTATTTT
clone_size: .; d_call: .; j_call: TRBJ1-1; v_call: TRBV5-1; cdr3_aa: CASSLGWAGPGETEAFF; cdr3_nt: TGCGCCAGCAGCTTGGGTTGGGCGGGTCCAGGAGAAACTGAAGCTTTCTTT
clone_size: .; d_call: TRBD1; j_call: TRBJ2-2; v_call: TRBV7-3; cdr3_aa: CASSRPGTGNTGELFF; cdr3_nt: TGTGCCAGCAGCCGGCCCGGGACAGGGAACACCGGGGAGCTGTTTTTT
clone_size: .; d_call: TRBD1; j_call: TRBJ1-1; v_call: TRBV6-5; cdr3_aa: CASSQQTGPTEAFF; cdr3_nt: TGTGCCAGCAGTCAGCAGACAGGGCCCACTGAAGCTTTCTTT
clone_size: .; d_call: .; j_call: TRBJ1-5; v_call: TRBV19; cdr3_aa: CASIGGLSNQPQHF; cdr3_nt: TGTGCCAGTATTGGGGGGTTAAGCAATCAGCCCCAGCATTTT
clone_size: .; d_call: TRBD1; j_call: TRBJ2-7; v_call: TRBV13; cdr3_aa: CASSSTGTGTYEQYF; cdr3_nt: TGTGCCAGCAGCTCCACCGGGACAGGGACATACGAGCAGTACTTC
clone_size: .; d_call: TRBD2; j_call: TRBJ2-3; v_call: TRBV7-2; cdr3_aa: CASSLAGTSGSATQYF; cdr3_nt: TGTGCCAGCAGCTTAGCGGGGACTAGCGGGAGCGCTACGCAGTATTTT
clone_size: once; d_call: .; j_call: TRBJ2-7; v_call: TRBV27; cdr3_aa: CASSWGSTYEQYF; cdr3_nt: TGTGCCAGCAGTTGGGGGTCCACCTACGAGCAGTACTTC
clone_size: .; d_call: TRBD1; j_call: TRBJ1-5; v_call: TRBV5-6; cdr3_aa: CASSLGQGIPNQPQHF; cdr3_nt: TGTGCCAGCAGCTTGGGACAGGGGATTCCGAATCAGCCCCAGCATTTT
clone_size: once; d_call: .; j_call: TRBJ1-3; v_call: TRBV5-1; cdr3_aa: CASSYGDLGSGNTIYF; cdr3_nt: TGCGCCAGCAGCTACGGGGACCTCGGCTCTGGAAACACCATATATTTT
clone_size: .; d_call: .; j_call: TRBJ1-1; v_call: TRBV5-1; cdr3_aa: CASSNSGGTEAFF; cdr3_nt: TGCGCCAGCAGCAACTCTGGAGGGACTGAAGCTTTCTTT
clone_size: .; d_call: .; j_call: TRBJ1-2; v_call: TRBV7-9; cdr3_aa: CASSFGQTTYGYTF; cdr3_nt: TGTGCCAGCAGCTTCGGACAGACGACCTATGGCTACACCTTC
clone_size: .; d_call: .; j_call: TRBJ1-2; v_call: TRBV25-1; cdr3_aa: CASSGVQNYGYTF; cdr3_nt: TGTGCCAGCAGTGGGGTCCAGAACTATGGCTACACCTTC
clone_size: .; d_call: .; j_call: TRBJ2-7; v_call: TRBV2; cdr3_aa: CASRPLSYEQYF; cdr3_nt: TGTGCCAGCAGGCCGTTGAGCTACGAGCAGTACTTC
clone_size: .; d_call: .; j_call: TRBJ1-5; v_call: TRBV19; cdr3_aa: CASSMDGGGNQPQHF; cdr3_nt: TGTGCCAGTAGTATGGATGGCGGGGGCAATCAGCCCCAGCATTTT
clone_size: .; d_call: .; j_call: TRBJ2-2; v_call: TRBV18; cdr3_aa: CASSPVSMGGYTGELFF; cdr3_nt: TGTGCCAGCTCACCAGTCTCGATGGGGGGCTACACCGGGGAGCTGTTTTTT
clone_size: .; d_call: .; j_call: TRBJ2-1; v_call: TRBV24-1; cdr3_aa: CATQSEIYNEQFF; cdr3_nt: TGTGCCACCCAAAGCGAGATCTACAATGAGCAGTTCTTC
clone_size: .; d_call: TRBD1; j_call: TRBJ1-2; v_call: TRBV5-1; cdr3_aa: CASSPDRVNYGYTF; cdr3_nt: TGCGCCAGCAGTCCGGACAGGGTAAACTATGGCTACACCTTC
clone_size: .; d_call: TRBD1; j_call: TRBJ1-2; v_call: TRBV5-4; cdr3_aa: CASSLGRGRGYTF; cdr3_nt: TGTGCCAGCAGCTTGGGCAGGGGGCGAGGCTACACCTTC
clone_size: .; d_call: TRBD1; j_call: TRBJ1-3; v_call: TRBV19; cdr3_aa: CASSTGGIGNTIYF; cdr3_nt: TGTGCCAGTAGTACAGGGGGCATTGGAAACACCATATATTTT
clone_size: once; d_call: TRBD2; j_call: TRBJ2-3; v_call: TRBV5-4; cdr3_aa: CASSERDFNTDTQYF; cdr3_nt: TGTGCCAGCAGCGAGCGGGACTTCAACACAGATACGCAGTATTTT
clone_size: .; d_call: .; j_call: TRBJ1-1; v_call: TRBV5-1; cdr3_aa: CASSLGSGAGTEAFF; cdr3_nt: TGCGCCAGCAGCTTGGGGTCAGGTGCTGGGACTGAAGCTTTCTTT
clone_size: .; d_call: TRBD2; j_call: TRBJ2-1; v_call: TRBV6-5; cdr3_aa: CASSSTSGSYNEQFF; cdr3_nt: TGTGCCAGCAGTTCTACTAGCGGGAGTTACAATGAGCAGTTCTTC
clone_size: .; d_call: .; j_call: TRBJ2-2; v_call: TRBV3-1/TRBV3-2; cdr3_aa: CASSLSAGELFF; cdr3_nt: TGTGCCAGCAGCCTTTCCGCTGGGGAGCTGTTTTTT
clone_size: .; d_call: .; j_call: TRBJ2-1; v_call: TRBV2; cdr3_aa: CASRRSSYNEQFF; cdr3_nt: TGTGCCAGCAGGAGGAGCTCCTACAATGAGCAGTTCTTC
clone_size: .; d_call: .; j_call: TRBJ1-4; v_call: TRBV5-5; cdr3_aa: CASSLVRGTNEKLFF; cdr3_nt: TGTGCCAGCAGCTTGGTTCGCGGGACTAATGAAAAACTGTTTTTT
clone_size: .; d_call: TRBD1; j_call: TRBJ1-6; v_call: TRBV12-3/TRBV12-4; cdr3_aa: CASSPGGLSPLHF; cdr3_nt: TGTGCCAGCTCCCCAGGGGGTCTTTCACCCCTCCACTTT
clone_size: .; d_call: TRBD2; j_call: TRBJ2-1; v_call: TRBV6-4; cdr3_aa: CASSDSPSGGVNEQFF; cdr3_nt: TGTGCCAGCAGTGACTCCCCTAGCGGGGGGGTGAATGAGCAGTTCTTC
clone_size: .; d_call: TRBD1; j_call: TRBJ1-2; v_call: TRBV6-5; cdr3_aa: CASRTGTGRYGYTF; cdr3_nt: TGTGCCAGCAGGACCGGGACAGGGCGGTATGGCTACACCTTC
clone_size: .; d_call: .; j_call: TRBJ2-2; v_call: TRBV5-1; cdr3_aa: CASSAGRENTGELFF; cdr3_nt: TGCGCCAGCAGCGCCGGCCGAGAGAACACCGGGGAGCTGTTTTTT
clone_size: .; d_call: TRBD1; j_call: TRBJ1-2; v_call: TRBV6-4; cdr3_aa: CASSPGQGARGWGYTF; cdr3_nt: TGTGCCAGCAGTCCCGGACAGGGGGCCCGCGGTTGGGGCTACACCTTC
clone_size: .; d_call: .; j_call: TRBJ2-3; v_call: TRBV3-1/TRBV3-2; cdr3_aa: CASSQSPTDTDTQYF; cdr3_nt: TGTGCCAGCAGCCAAAGCCCGACGGACACAGATACGCAGTATTTT
clone_size: .; d_call: .; j_call: TRBJ1-1; v_call: TRBV7-3; cdr3_aa: CASSASKGHNTEAFF; cdr3_nt: TGTGCCAGCAGCGCCAGTAAAGGGCATAACACTGAAGCTTTCTTT
clone_size: once; d_call: .; j_call: TRBJ1-2; v_call: TRBV6-6; cdr3_aa: CASSADGLGYTF; cdr3_nt: TGTGCCAGCAGTGCCGACGGATTAGGCTACACCTTC
clone_size: .; d_call: TRBD2; j_call: TRBJ2-1; v_call: TRBV29-1; cdr3_aa: CSAAGLAGYNEQFF; cdr3_nt: TGCAGCGCCGCGGGACTAGCGGGTTACAATGAGCAGTTCTTC
clone_size: .; d_call: .; j_call: TRBJ1-2; v_call: TRBV19; cdr3_aa: CATVSRGRQTDGYTF; cdr3_nt: TGTGCCACCGTTAGTCGTGGCAGGCAAACAGATGGCTACACCTTC
clone_size: .; d_call: .; j_call: TRBJ1-6; v_call: TRBV18; cdr3_aa: CASSDGLNSPLHF; cdr3_nt: TGTGCCAGCTCAGATGGACTGAATTCACCCCTCCACTTT
clone_size: .; d_call: .; j_call: TRBJ1-6; v_call: TRBV21-1; cdr3_aa: CASSKTGAARENSPLHF; cdr3_nt: TGTGCCAGCAGCAAAACAGGCGCTGCCCGTGAGAATTCACCCCTCCACTTT
clone_size: .; d_call: TRBD1; j_call: TRBJ1-6; v_call: TRBV7-6; cdr3_aa: CASSLGAGQGRPPLHF; cdr3_nt: TGTGCCAGCAGCTTAGGGGCGGGACAGGGTCGTCCACCCCTCCACTTT
clone_size: .; d_call: .; j_call: TRBJ1-4; v_call: TRBV21-1; cdr3_aa: CASSKRLRGPTNEKLFF; cdr3_nt: TGTGCCAGCAGCAAACGTTTACGGGGGCCAACTAATGAAAAACTGTTTTTT
clone_size: .; d_call: TRBD2; j_call: TRBJ2-2; v_call: TRBV11-2; cdr3_aa: CASSRTSGVAGELFF; cdr3_nt: TGTGCCAGCAGCCGGACTAGCGGGGTGGCCGGGGAGCTGTTTTTT
clone_size: .; d_call: TRBD1; j_call: TRBJ1-5; v_call: TRBV7-9; cdr3_aa: CASSPVTGVEPQHF; cdr3_nt: TGTGCCAGCAGCCCGGTGACAGGGGTTGAGCCCCAGCATTTT
clone_size: .; d_call: .; j_call: TRBJ1-1; v_call: TRBV2; cdr3_aa: CASSQIVEAFF; cdr3_nt: TGTGCCAGCAGTCAAATAGTTGAAGCTTTCTTT
clone_size: .; d_call: .; j_call: TRBJ1-1; v_call: TRBV19; cdr3_aa: CASSIDGGTGTEAFF; cdr3_nt: TGTGCCAGTAGTATCGACGGGGGCACGGGGACTGAAGCTTTCTTT
clone_size: .; d_call: .; j_call: TRBJ1-5; v_call: TRBV19; cdr3_aa: CASNLGFNQPQHF; cdr3_nt: TGTGCCAGTAACCTAGGGTTCAATCAGCCCCAGCATTTT
clone_size: .; d_call: TRBD1; j_call: TRBJ2-2; v_call: TRBV5-1; cdr3_aa: CASKRTGGTGELFF; cdr3_nt: TGCGCCAGCAAGCGGACAGGGGGTACCGGGGAGCTGTTTTTT